This T cell receptor (beta chain) comes out of a study of T cell changes during pregnancy in multiple sclerosis. Sequenced by immunoSEQ multiplex PCR; TCRdb stores in-frame clones only, minus some. The sample includes roughly 60,000 clones, 80% to 95% of them seen just once. V was cut by 4 bases and J by 5 bases, with 18 bases left in between. The CDR3 contains 15 residues. From germline, CDR1 is SGDLS and CDR2 YYNGEE. Specimen: peripheral blood, collected in the second trimester of pregnancy. The chain links TRBV9 to TRBJ1-1; a possible D gene is TRBD1 (6 bases). This TCR was recovered from a female donor with multiple sclerosis, enrolled in a pregnancy study. Written as DNA, the CDR3 is TGTGCCAGCAGCCCCGTAACAGGGCGGGAGACTGAAGCTTTCTTT. Encoded protein: CASSPVTGRETEAFF.